This TCR beta chain was sequenced for a study of early T cells in non-severe SARS-CoV-2 infection. TCRdb independently ran MiXCR on the 5' RACE reads; one entry per CDR3 protein. This sample yields roughly 63,000 distinct CDR3 sequences, of which around 12% are seen a single time; roughly 1.2% belongs to the top ten. This clonotype was seen ten or more times. This CDR3 region has 15 residues. Trimming left V 6 bases short and J 7 bases short, with 16 bases between. CDR1 is SNHLY and CDR2 is FYNNEI in the germline V gene. The TCR originated in an adult who was a healthcare worker with PCR-confirmed SARS-CoV-2 infection or an uninfected control (not recorded which). The donor label of this sample is uncertain. The sample here was whole blood, taken at baseline. This chain joins TRBV2 and TRBJ1-6; maybe TRBD1 (5 bases). CDR3 protein: CASRERDGGNSPLHF. CDR3 in DNA: TGTGCCAGCAGAGAAAGGGACGGCGGGAATTCACCCCTCCACTTT.